This T cell receptor (beta chain) was sequenced in a study of identical twins. Overall study results and limits: Out-of-frame alpha sequences shared between twins exhibited an excess of low generation probability. Invariant T cells like MAIT and iNKT could partly confound the zero-insertion analyses.

This clonotype has only a few counts. As yet, its antigen is unknown. MiXCR was run by TCRdb on the 5' RACE reads, yielding one entry per CDR3 protein. The repertoire includes about 470,000 distinct CDR3 sequences, roughly 26% of them detected once, and about 2.7% sits in the top ten. This CDR3 contains 14 residues. V was cut by 6 bases and J by 2 bases, with 14 bases left in between. CDR1 DFQATT and CDR2 SNEGSKA come from the germline V gene (reference sequence). This sample was also put to use in a study of T cells expressing NK-cell markers.

The chain joins TRBV20-1 to TRBJ2-1, with D perhaps TRBD1 or TRBD2 (5 bases each). Material: CD4+ T cells sorted from blood. This clonotype was obtained from a woman aged 18-29 years in good health. The CDR3 coding sequence is TGCAGTGCCACTAGGTGGGGACCCTACAATGAGCAGTTCTTC. It encodes CSATRWGPYNEQFF.